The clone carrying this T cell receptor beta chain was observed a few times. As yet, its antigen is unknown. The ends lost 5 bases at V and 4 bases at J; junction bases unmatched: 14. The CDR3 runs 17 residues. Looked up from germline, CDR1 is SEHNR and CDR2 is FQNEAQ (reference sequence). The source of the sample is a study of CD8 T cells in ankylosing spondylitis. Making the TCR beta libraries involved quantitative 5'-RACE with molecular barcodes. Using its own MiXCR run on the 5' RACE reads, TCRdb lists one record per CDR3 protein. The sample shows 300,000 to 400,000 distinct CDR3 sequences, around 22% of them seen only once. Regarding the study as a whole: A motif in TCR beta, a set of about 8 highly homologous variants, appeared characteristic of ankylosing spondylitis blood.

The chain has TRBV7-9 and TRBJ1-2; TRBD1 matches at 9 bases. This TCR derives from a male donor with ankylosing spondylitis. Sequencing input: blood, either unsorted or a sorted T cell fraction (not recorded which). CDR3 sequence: CASSRLSVLGQGYGYTF. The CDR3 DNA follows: TGTGCCAGCAGCCGACTATCGGTTCTGGGACAGGGCTATGGCTACACCTTC.